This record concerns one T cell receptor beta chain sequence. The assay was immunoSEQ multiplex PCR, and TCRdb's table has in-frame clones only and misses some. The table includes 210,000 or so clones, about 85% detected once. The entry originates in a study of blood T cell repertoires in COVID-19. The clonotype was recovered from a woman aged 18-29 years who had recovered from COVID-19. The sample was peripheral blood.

The DNA of the CDR3 is TGTGCCAGCAGTTACACTGGGGGACCAGGGGCCTATAGCAATCAGCCCCAGCATTTT. It yields the protein CASSYTGGPGAYSNQPQHF. The genes are TRBV27 and TRBJ1-5; a weak D match, TRBD1 (6 bases). V was trimmed by 4 bases and J by 0 bases, leaving 22 bases between them. The CDR3 loop spans 19 amino acids. The germline gives CDR1 MNHEY, CDR2 SMNVEV (reference sequence).